This T cell receptor (beta chain) was found in a study of Graves' ophthalmopathy and Graves' hyperthyroidism. The wider study: Peripheral blood collection took place at initial diagnosis, before any treatment.

Overall study findings and caveats: Detected in blood as well were most expanded thyroid clonotypes with frequency above 0.001. Ophthalmopathy and stable hyperthyroidism were discriminated by a 13-signature model, with about 90% sensitivity and approximately 78% specificity.

This clonotype turned up a few times. Its antigen is unknown. The CDR3 loop spans 15 amino acids. The germline V and J ends were trimmed by 3 bases and 0 bases, with 9 bases remaining between them. Germline values: CDR1 DFQATT, CDR2 SNEGSKA (reference sequence). RNA served as the template for amplifying TCR beta CDR3 regions. The first round was an RT-PCR with HTBI primers, and the second round was a multiplex PCR. In TCRdb, the multiplex PCR reads were re-called with MiXCR into one record per CDR3 protein. Of around 660,000 distinct CDR3 sequences in the sample, approximately 39% were seen once. Sequencing used peripheral blood. This chain uses TRBV20-1 with TRBJ1-6, with TRBD1 as a possible D gene (5 bases). The sequence was obtained from an adult man with Graves' ophthalmopathy. CDR3 residues: CSARGQSSYNSPLHF. The CDR3 nucleotides are TGCAGTGCTAGGGGGCAGAGCTCCTATAATTCACCCCTCCACTTT.